The sequence of this T cell receptor beta chain was determined in a study of blood T cells in healthy people across ages (dated by TCRdb to between 2014 and 2017). About the full investigation: In model experiments, roughly one uniquely barcoded TCR beta cDNA molecule per two T cells was captured by template switching. The study measured age-related changes in TCR beta repertoire diversity using deep sequencing normalized with unique cDNA molecular identifiers. Four age groups were formed from the donors: young (average approximately 15 years), middle-aged (approximately 39), aged (roughly 56) and long-lived (around 82). To avoid experimental bias, donors of different ages were distributed randomly across sequencing lanes. The study analyzed two additional independent replicas of 1 million unique cDNA reads from the same blood draw for two donors, one aged 18 to 30 and one aged 80 or older.

Study-wide conclusions, independent of this receptor: The percentage of naive T cells measured by flow cytometry correlated strongly with observed TCR beta diversity. Because profiling used bulk unsorted PBMCs, naive and antigen-experienced compartments could not be compared conclusively. Compared with the aged group, the long-lived group had more naive CD4+ T cells, fewer expanded clones and increased TCR diversity, a pattern suggesting age selection. Because the CMV infection status of the donors was unknown, age-related changes in expanded clonotypes may potentially have been confounded. Estimates of total diversity based on one million sequenced T cells were regarded as lower bounds and as underestimates. As age increased, observed TCR beta diversity per million T cells dropped in a roughly linear way, and a significant reduction was already evident by age around 41.

The receptor library was made with 5' RACE. Sequencer: Illumina HiSeq 2500. A second PCR of 7 to 11 cycles was run with a J-beta primer mix and a sample-barcoded 5' primer. Each TCR beta cDNA molecule received a unique molecular identifier from a template-switch 5' adaptor carrying 12 random nucleotides. Each sample yielded at least 3 million CDR3-containing paired-end reads. The Mint cDNA synthesis kit, primed by a TRBC-specific oligonucleotide, was used to synthesize first-strand cDNA from all RNA. All cDNA was treated with uracil-DNA glycosylase and then went through a first 18-cycle PCR with the universal primers M1SS and BC2_uni_R. Processing in the source paper ran as follows. For normalization, 1 million high-quality reads, each with a distinct molecular identifier, were randomly selected from each sample. Instead of being binned into consensus sequences, reads that shared molecular identifiers were thrown out. CDR3 identification, clonotype clustering and error correction used MiTCR with a Q25 quality threshold and the strictest error-elimination algorithm. A nonparametric unseen species model with Euler transformation was used to estimate a lower bound on total TCR beta diversity. TCRdb redid the processing of the public reads, applying fastp at Q25 and MiXCR, and retained in-frame beta chains. Identical CDR3 proteins give one entry, which carries the most common genes and DNA. The authors' filters were not applied to this entry. A total of roughly 570,000 distinct CDR3 sequences appear in this sample, 27% of them only once. The ten largest clones take up roughly 20% of the sample.

Turning to this clonotype: The antigen it recognizes is unknown. Nothing much larger sits one base from this clone, and base qualities are not available.

From the cysteine up to the phenylalanine, the CDR3 has a length of 13 residues. Of all the DNA, just the CDR3 is kept, 39 bases in frame from base 1. The trim is 5 bases for V and 2 bases for J, with a gap of 12 bases between the germline ends. The germline V gene (reference sequence) yields DFQATT for CDR1 and SNEGSKA for CDR2. Systemically healthy Caucasian individuals from Russia, some 40 in total and aged about 6 to 100 years, were included as donors. Each donor gave 9.5 to 10 milliliters of peripheral blood, drawn into EDTA-treated Vacutainer tubes. PBMCs were isolated by Ficoll-Paque density-gradient centrifugation, with at least 6 million obtained per sample. Trizol reagent was used to extract total RNA from PBMCs, with at least 5.5 micrograms per sample. For every donor, an aliquot of PBMCs went through flow cytometry to measure the percentages of naive CD45RAhigh/CD27high T cells.

The chain is assembled from TRBV20-1 and TRBJ1-1, with TRBD1 as a weak D call on 6 bases. The source of this sequence is a woman in her seventies in good health. The sample was blood. The CDR3 has the sequence CSAGGQVNTEAFF. The nucleotides are TGCAGTGCTGGGGGACAAGTAAACACTGAAGCTTTCTTT.